The 13 T cell receptor beta chains given below trace back to one sample, sequenced in a study of T cells in Graves' hyperthyroidism and ophthalmopathy. TCR beta CDR3 region amplification was performed from RNA transcripts. When the TCR CDR3 underwent first-round RT-PCR, the HTBI primer set was used. MiXCR was run by TCRdb on the multiplex PCR reads, yielding one entry per CDR3 protein. Of hundreds of thousands of distinct CDR3 sequences listed, about 14% are singletons. Sequenced: blood. The receptors were sampled from a woman aged 50 to 60 with Graves' ophthalmopathy.

A few counts support this clonotype. J is TRBJ2-7 and V is TRBV11-3; 8 positions match TRBD2. This CDR3 region has 17 residues. CDR1 and CDR2 from the germline V gene are SGHNT and YENEEA. Trimming removed 1 base from V and 0 bases from J; junction bases left unmatched: 8. The CDR3 reads CASSLGLSGIRSYEQYF. CDR3 sequence (DNA): TGTGCCAGCAGCTTAGGGCTTAGCGGGATACGCTCCTACGAGCAGTACTTC.

This clonotype was detected ten times or more. The chain uses TRBV11-2 and TRBJ1-2, with D possibly being TRBD1 (5 bases). V was trimmed by 2 bases and J by 4 bases, leaving 8 bases between them. Germline assignment: CDR1 SGHAT and CDR2 FQNNGV. This CDR3 has 13 amino acids. The CDR3, as DNA: TGTGCCAGCAGCTTAAACAGGCTCTATGGCTACACCTTC. Translated: CASSLNRLYGYTF.

In its sample, this clonotype was seen many times. The chain joins TRBV7-2 to TRBJ2-3; D gene ambiguous. Germline V lookup: CDR1 SGHTA, CDR2 FQGNSA. The length of the CDR3 is 16 residues. Trimming left V 4 bases short and J 4 bases short, with 18 bases between. CDR3 in DNA: TGTGCCAGCAGCTCCTTCCGTGGTGTTGGGGCAGATACGCAGTATTTT. This translates into CASSSFRGVGADTQYF.

The rearrangement links TRBV9 to TRBJ2-2; D gene uncertain. The length of the CDR3 is 15 residues. Germline loops: CDR1 SGDLS, CDR2 YYNGEE. V was clipped by 0 bases and J by 2 bases, with 8 bases between them. CDR3 coding DNA: TGTGCCAGCAGCGTAGGGGCTGCCAACACCGGGGAGCTGTTTTTT. As protein: CASSVGAANTGELFF. The variable domain in full, completed from reference TRBV9 and TRBJ2-2, reads DSGVTQTPKHLITATGQRVTLRCSPRSGDLSVYWYQQSLDQGLQFLIQYYNGEERAKGNILERFSAQQFPDLHSELNLSSLELGDSALYFCASSVGAANTGELFFGEGSRLTVL.

V usage is TRBV6-5 and J usage is TRBJ2-7; maybe TRBD2 (5 bases). CDR1 is MNHEY, CDR2 SVGAGI, per germline. This CDR3 has 14 residues. The V gene lost 2 bases and the J gene lost 3 bases, with 11 bases spanning the gap. CDR3 residues: CASSYPVLGYEQYF. Here the CDR3 DNA reads TGTGCCAGCAGTTACCCCGTACTAGGCTACGAGCAGTACTTC.

This clonotype was counted ten times or more. V is TRBV2 and J is TRBJ2-5, with a weak D call TRBD1 (5 bases). CDR1 is SNHLY, CDR2 FYNNEI, per germline. The germline V and J ends were trimmed by 7 bases and 4 bases, with 7 bases remaining between them. CDR3 length: 11 residues. CDR3 residues: CASTRAETQYF. CDR3 nucleotide sequence: TGTGCCAGCACCAGGGCAGAGACCCAGTACTTC.

The rearrangement joins TRBV10-3 to TRBJ2-2, with D possibly being TRBD1 (6 bases). Per germline, CDR1 ENHRY and CDR2 SYGVKD. The V end was cut by 3 bases, the J end by 2 bases, with 13 bases between. The CDR3 contains 16 residues. The CDR3 region is CAISEKWTVNTGELFF. In DNA form, the CDR3 reads TGTGCCATCAGTGAAAAGTGGACAGTAAACACCGGGGAGCTGTTTTTT.

This clonotype was picked up many times. The CDR3 nucleotides are TGTGCCAGCAAGACCCGGGACGGGACCTACGAGCAGTACTTC. This codes for CASKTRDGTYEQYF. V usage is TRBV28 and J usage is TRBJ2-7; the D gene could be TRBD1 or TRBD2 (5 bases each). Germline-derived CDR1 and CDR2 are MDHEN and SYDVKM. Deletions cut 7 bases from V and 2 bases from J, with 15 bases between. The CDR3 loop spans 14 amino acids. Full variable domain (outside the CDR3, taken from reference TRBV28 and TRBJ2-7): DVKVTQSSRYLVKRTGEKVFLECVQDMDHENMFWYRQDPGLGLRLIYFSYDVKMKEKGDIPEGYSVSREKKERFSLILESASTNQTSMYLCASKTRDGTYEQYFGPGTRLTVT.

This clonotype was detected a few times. The chain combines TRBV28 with TRBJ1-3, with 7 nucleotides matching TRBD1. CDR1 is MDHEN, CDR2 SYDVKM, per germline. This CDR3 comprises 14 residues. V was clipped by 4 bases and J by 2 bases; unmatched bases: 2. DNA for the CDR3: TGTGCCAGCAGTTCGACAGGGACTGGAAACACCATATATTTT. Its protein product is CASSSTGTGNTIYF.

In this sample, this clonotype turned up many times. The rearrangement links TRBV7-9 to TRBJ2-3; D call uncertain. Deletions cut 7 bases from V and 4 bases from J, with 12 bases between. Germline V gene lookup returns CDR1 SEHNR and CDR2 FQNEAQ (reference sequence). CDR3 size: 13 residues. The CDR3: CASTVVGSDTQYF. DNA for the CDR3: TGTGCCAGCACGGTAGTGGGTTCAGATACGCAGTATTTT.

This clonotype has only a few counts. The gene calls are TRBV15 and TRBJ2-7; 7 bases are shared with TRBD2. CDR1 LNHNV and CDR2 YYDKDF come from the germline V gene (reference sequence). The CDR3 runs 14 residues. V shed 6 bases and J 2 bases; nucleotides not matched to a gene: 7. CDR3 protein: CATRHLADAYEQYF. CDR3 nucleotides: TGTGCCACCAGACACCTAGCGGATGCCTACGAGCAGTACTTC.

This clonotype appeared many times. The genes are TRBV7-9 and TRBJ2-1, with D possibly TRBD2 on 5 matching bases. The V gene lost 5 bases and the J gene lost 2 bases, with 10 bases spanning the gap. The CDR3 spans 14 residues. Germline lookup yields CDR1 SEHNR and CDR2 FQNEAQ (reference sequence). The CDR3: CASSRRLPYNEQFF. In DNA form, the CDR3 reads TGTGCCAGCAGCAGAAGACTACCCTACAATGAGCAGTTCTTC.

This clonotype was seen many times. This chain joins TRBV7-2 and TRBJ2-1, with 9 bases fitting TRBD2. V lost 0 bases to trimming and J lost 3 bases; unmatched junction nucleotides: 12. Germline V gene data show CDR1 as SGHTA and CDR2 as FQGNSA. The CDR3 is 19 amino acids. CDR3 coding DNA: TGTGCCAGCAGCTTAGCTGGCGGGAGGGCCCTCGGGGTCTACAATGAGCAGTTCTTC. Translating it yields CASSLAGGRALGVYNEQFF.